The clone carrying this T cell receptor (beta chain) appeared a few times. No antigen is known for it. The junction does not match germline at one end; this may be a read error. The data were taken from a study of blood T cells in healthy people across ages. Overall study context: Per two T cells, about one barcoded beta molecule was captured through template switching. Study-wide findings and caveats: Percentage of naive T cells showed a strong correlation with TCR beta diversity.

A sample-barcoded 5' primer and a J-beta primer mix were used in a second PCR of about 7 to 12 cycles. Each CDR3 protein is one row after TCRdb ran MiXCR on the 5' RACE reads. The sample has approximately 760,000 distinct CDR3 sequences; 25% are singletons. The germline V gene encodes CDR1 MNHNS and CDR2 SASEGT. This CDR3 has 17 residues. Each sample yielded at least 5.5 micrograms of PBMC total RNA. The same specimen was also included in a second study, on T cells of mothers and their children.

The clonotype comes from a boy between 5 and 17 years old in good health. Sequences were obtained from blood. The chain joins TRBV6-1 to TRBJ2-4; tentative D call: TRBD1 (5 bases). Here the CDR3 reads CASSDWGGSSDKNIQCF. CDR3 DNA: TGTGCCAGCAGTGATTGGGGCGGCTCATCGGACAAAAACATTCAGTGCTTC.